The clone carrying this T cell receptor (beta chain) was counted many times. As yet, its antigen is unknown. CDR3 size: 13 residues. The germline V and J ends were trimmed by 7 bases and 2 bases, with 11 bases remaining between them. Germline assignment: CDR1 ENHRY and CDR2 SYGVKD. These data are taken from a study of neurological immune-mediated disorders. The method for making cDNA was 5'RACE, and it used 10-nucleotide random UMIs. Via MiXCR, TCRdb re-called the 5' RACE reads, giving one row per CDR3 protein. The table shows under 45,000 distinct CDR3 sequences, with less than 5% occurring only once. Regarding the study as a whole: In HTLV-1-associated myelopathy, TCR clonal expansion was greatest, and in multiple sclerosis it was least, below healthy controls.

Specimen: PBMCs. This chain links TRBV10-3 with TRBJ1-1; the D gene is possibly TRBD1 (5 bases). The sequence came from a man in his thirties or forties with multiple sclerosis. The CDR3 region is CAIMGRANTEAFF. The CDR3 DNA sequence: TGTGCCATCATGGGCAGGGCCAACACTGAAGCTTTCTTT.